This T cell receptor beta chain was recovered during a study of identical twins (dated by TCRdb to 2015 to 2016). Study-wide context: To test whether fetal clonotypes persist, the study used deep sequencing on TCR alpha and beta repertoires from monozygotic twins, unrelated adults of various ages, and cord blood. To rule out contamination, the twin experiments were replicated at different times with different library preparation protocols. Study-level results and caveats: Invariant T cells such as MAIT and iNKT could partly confound zero-insertion analyses, although diverse VJ usage argued against such confounding for most clonotypes. In monozygotic twins, recombination models systematically underestimated out-of-frame TCR alpha sharing, but the models matched the sharing seen between unrelated individuals. Abundant cord blood beta clonotypes carried fewer insertions; young adult naive repertoires showed a weaker similar trend, while memory repertoires showed none. Compared with coincidental sharing between unrelated individuals, an excess of low generation-probability sequences was observed among out-of-frame TCR alpha sequences shared between twins. Because the same donors could not be followed over many years, the conclusions relied on cross-sectional statistical analysis. A weaker excess of twin sharing was found in beta out-of-frame sequences because the signal-to-noise ratio was lowered by fewer shared sequences.

Every donor was a healthy Caucasian. The twin cohort consisted of three pairs of female monozygotic twins, all aged roughly 18 to 30 years. The RNA used for TCR libraries was isolated from peripheral blood mononuclear cells. Libraries were made using 5' RACE. The listed sequencing device is Illumina HiSeq 2000. Template switching added a universal primer binding site, and the final cDNA carried a unique molecular identifier that allowed TCR cDNA molecules to be counted accurately. Specific primers in the conserved constant-segment region were used to synthesize first-strand cDNA for TCR alpha and beta chains. To control for contamination, every cDNA library was double barcoded, receiving both a SMART-Mk sample barcode and Illumina barcodes. Two successive PCR steps introduced TruSeq adapter sequences along with Illumina sample barcodes. The TCR alpha and beta cDNA libraries were sequenced on the Illumina HiSeq platform using custom primers. Turning to the authors' computational methods: MiGEC processed the raw reads to extract unique molecular identifiers, while MiXCR was used to determine the CDR3 positions. Recombination models were inferred per individual with the repgenHMM and IGoR tools using an EM algorithm. The analysis of shared clonotypes was done with the tcR package in R, with sharing normalized by the product of cloneset sizes. Out-of-frame nonproductive sequences were analyzed to study raw recombination free of thymic and clonal selection effects. Clones were called with MiXCR by TCRdb after fastp trimmed the public reads at Q25, and only in-frame beta chains were retained. Entries that share a CDR3 protein sequence are merged under the most common genes and DNA. TCRdb's processing, not the authors' own work, is the source of the V and J calls. Recorded for this sample are some 900,000 distinct CDR3 sequences; around an eighth of them occurred a single time. The ten biggest clones cover 1.5% to 2% of the sample.

This clonotype has only a few counts. Its antigen has not been determined. One base away there is no much larger clone; base qualities are not given. The CDR3 holds 15 amino acids from the cysteine to the valine. The DNA shown is the 45-base CDR3, in frame from base 1. The same specimen was also included in a second study, on yellow fever vaccine responses in identical twins. The second paper states: The T cell response to vaccination in identical twins was reported by the authors to appear partly convergent and partly personalized. In identical twins, the study followed T cell clones that responded to the vaccine with precision.

The specimen sequenced was PBMCs. The chain is made from TRBV21-1 and TRBJ2-7; the D call of TRBD1 is as the table states it, not checked on the DNA. TRBV21-1 has pseudogene status. The sequence came from a woman aged 18 to 35 in good health. The sequenced DNA is TGTGCCAGCAGCACCCCAGGGAGCGGAACTTACGAGCAGTACGTT. The resulting protein is CASSTPGSGTYEQYV.